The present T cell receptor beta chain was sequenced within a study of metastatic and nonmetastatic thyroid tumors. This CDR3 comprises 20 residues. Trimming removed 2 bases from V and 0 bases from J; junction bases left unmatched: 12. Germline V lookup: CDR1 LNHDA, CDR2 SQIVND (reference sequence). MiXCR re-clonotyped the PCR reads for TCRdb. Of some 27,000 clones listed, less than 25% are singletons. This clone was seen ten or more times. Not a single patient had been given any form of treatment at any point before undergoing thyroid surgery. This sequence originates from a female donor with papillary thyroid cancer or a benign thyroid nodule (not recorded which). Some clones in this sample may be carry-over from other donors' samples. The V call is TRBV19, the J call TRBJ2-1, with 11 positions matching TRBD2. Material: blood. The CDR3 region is CASSILGLAGGGLSYNEQFF. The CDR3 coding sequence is TGTGCCAGTAGTATATTGGGGCTAGCGGGAGGAGGGCTCTCCTACAATGAGCAGTTCTTC. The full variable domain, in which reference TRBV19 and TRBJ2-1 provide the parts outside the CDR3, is DGGITQSPKYLFRKEGQNVTLSCEQNLNHDAMYWYRQDPGQGLRLIYYSQIVNDFQKGDIAEGYSVSREKKESFPLTVTSAQKNPTAFYLCASSILGLAGGGLSYNEQFFGPGTRLTVL.